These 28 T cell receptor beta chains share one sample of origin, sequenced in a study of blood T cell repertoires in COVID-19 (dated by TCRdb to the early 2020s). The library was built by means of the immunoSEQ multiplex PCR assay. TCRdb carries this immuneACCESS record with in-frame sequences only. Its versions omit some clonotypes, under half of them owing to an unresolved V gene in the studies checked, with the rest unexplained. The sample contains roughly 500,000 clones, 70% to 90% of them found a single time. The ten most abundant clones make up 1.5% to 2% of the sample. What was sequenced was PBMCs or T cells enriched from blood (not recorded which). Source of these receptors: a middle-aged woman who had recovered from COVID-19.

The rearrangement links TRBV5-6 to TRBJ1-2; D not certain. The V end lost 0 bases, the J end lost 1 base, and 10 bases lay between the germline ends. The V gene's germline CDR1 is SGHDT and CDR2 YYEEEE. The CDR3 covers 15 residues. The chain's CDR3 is CASSLGLASNYGYTF. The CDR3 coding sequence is TGTGCCAGCAGCTTGGGATTGGCCAGTAACTATGGCTACACCTTC.

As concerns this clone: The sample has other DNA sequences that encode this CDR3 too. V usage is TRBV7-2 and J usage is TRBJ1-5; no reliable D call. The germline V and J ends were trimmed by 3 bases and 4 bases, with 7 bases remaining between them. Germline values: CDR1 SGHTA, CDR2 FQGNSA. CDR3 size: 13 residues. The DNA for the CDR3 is TGTGCCAGCAGCTTGCGGGGAAATCAGCCCCAGCATTTT. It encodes CASSLRGNQPQHF.

CDR3 bases: TGTGCCAGCAGTATTGACAGCGTAAATTCACCCCTCCACTTT. Its translation is CASSIDSVNSPLHF. The chain combines TRBV28 with TRBJ1-6, with a weak D call TRBD1 (5 bases). V was pared by 5 bases and J by 7 bases, with 12 bases between. The CDR3 spans 14 residues. Germline V lookup: CDR1 MDHEN, CDR2 SYDVKM.

CDR3 loop: CAWRRVWGYTF. CDR3 DNA sequence: TGTGCCTGGAGAAGAGTATGGGGCTACACCTTC. This chain connects TRBV30 to TRBJ1-2; D gene ambiguous. CDR1 is GTSNPN and CDR2 is SVGIG in the germline V gene (reference sequence). V was clipped by 3 bases and J by 8 bases, with 10 bases between them. The CDR3 consists of 11 residues. The full variable domain, completed using reference TRBV30 and TRBJ1-2, is SQTIHQWPATLVQPVGSPLSLECTVEGTSNPNLYWYRQAAGRGLQLLFYSVGIGQISSEVPQNLSASRPQDRQFILSSKKLLLSDSGFYLCAWRRVWGYTFGSGTRLTVV.

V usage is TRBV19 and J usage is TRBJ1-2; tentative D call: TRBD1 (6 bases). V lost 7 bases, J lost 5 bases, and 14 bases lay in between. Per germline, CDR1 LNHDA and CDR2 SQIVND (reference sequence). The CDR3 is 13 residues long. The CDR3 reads CASTPLTGYGYTF. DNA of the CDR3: TGTGCCAGTACCCCATTAACAGGGTATGGCTACACCTTC.

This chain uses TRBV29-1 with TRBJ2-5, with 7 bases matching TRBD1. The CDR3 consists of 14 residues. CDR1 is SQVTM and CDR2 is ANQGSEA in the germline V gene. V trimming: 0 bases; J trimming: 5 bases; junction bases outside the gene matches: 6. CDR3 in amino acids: CSVEENRGSETQYF. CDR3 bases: TGCAGCGTTGAAGAGAACAGGGGATCGGAGACCCAGTACTTC.

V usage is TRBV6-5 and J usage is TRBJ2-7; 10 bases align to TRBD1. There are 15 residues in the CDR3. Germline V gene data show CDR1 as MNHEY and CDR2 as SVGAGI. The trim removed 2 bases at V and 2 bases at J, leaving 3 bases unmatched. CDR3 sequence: CASSYAGTGAYEQYF. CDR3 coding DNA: TGTGCCAGCAGTTACGCCGGGACAGGGGCCTACGAGCAGTACTTC.

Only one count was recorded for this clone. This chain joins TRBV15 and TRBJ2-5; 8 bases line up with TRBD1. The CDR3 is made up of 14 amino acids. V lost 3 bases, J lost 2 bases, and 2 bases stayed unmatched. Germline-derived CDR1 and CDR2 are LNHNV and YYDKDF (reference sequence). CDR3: CATSRGTGQETQYF. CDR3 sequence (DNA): TGTGCCACCAGCAGGGGGACAGGACAAGAGACCCAGTACTTC. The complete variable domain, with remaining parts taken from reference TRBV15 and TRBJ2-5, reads DAMVIQNPRYQVTQFGKPVTLSCSQTLNHNVMYWYQQKSSQAPKLLFHYYDKDFNNEADTPDNFQSRRPNTSFCFLDIRSPGLGDTAMYLCATSRGTGQETQYFGPGTRLLVL.

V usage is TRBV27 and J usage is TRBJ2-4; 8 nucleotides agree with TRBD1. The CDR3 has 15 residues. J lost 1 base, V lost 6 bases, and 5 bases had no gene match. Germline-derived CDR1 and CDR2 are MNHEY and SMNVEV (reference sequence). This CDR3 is CASRDREWAKNIQYF. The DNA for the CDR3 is TGTGCCAGCAGGGACAGGGAGTGGGCCAAAAACATTCAGTACTTC.

This CDR3 reads CASSISGTGFFSNQPQHF. The CDR3 nucleotides read TGTGCCAGTAGTATAAGTGGTACGGGATTCTTTAGCAATCAGCCCCAGCATTTT. The chain couples TRBV19 to TRBJ1-5; D is ambiguous. Trimming removed 2 bases at V and 0 bases at J, with 17 bases between. This CDR3 region has 18 residues. Germline CDR1 is LNHDA and CDR2 is SQIVND (reference sequence).

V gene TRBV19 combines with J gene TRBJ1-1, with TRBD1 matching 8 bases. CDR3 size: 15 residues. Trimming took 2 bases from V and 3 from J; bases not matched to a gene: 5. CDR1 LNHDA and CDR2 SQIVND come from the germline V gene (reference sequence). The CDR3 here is CASSIRTGWDTEAFF. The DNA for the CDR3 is TGTGCCAGTAGTATACGGACAGGGTGGGACACTGAAGCTTTCTTT.

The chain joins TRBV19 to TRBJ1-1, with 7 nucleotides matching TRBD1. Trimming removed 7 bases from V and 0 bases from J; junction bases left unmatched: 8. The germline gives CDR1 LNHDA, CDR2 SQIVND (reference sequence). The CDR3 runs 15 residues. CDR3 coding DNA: TGTGCCAGTACCAGGGGACAGACAGTGAACACTGAAGCTTTCTTT. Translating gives CASTRGQTVNTEAFF.

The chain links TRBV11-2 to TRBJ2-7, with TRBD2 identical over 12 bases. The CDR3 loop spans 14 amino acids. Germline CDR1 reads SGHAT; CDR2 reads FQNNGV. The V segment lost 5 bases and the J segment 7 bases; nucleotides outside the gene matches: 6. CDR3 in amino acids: CASSPSGRVWEQYF. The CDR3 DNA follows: TGTGCCAGCAGCCCTAGCGGGAGGGTATGGGAGCAGTACTTC.

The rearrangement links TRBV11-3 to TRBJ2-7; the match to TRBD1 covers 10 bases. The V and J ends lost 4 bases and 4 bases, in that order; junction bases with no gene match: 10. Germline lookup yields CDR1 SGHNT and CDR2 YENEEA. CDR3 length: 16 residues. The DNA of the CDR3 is TGTGCCAGCAGCTCCCTCCTCCGGGACAGGGGTTACGAGCAGTACTTC. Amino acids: CASSSLLRDRGYEQYF.

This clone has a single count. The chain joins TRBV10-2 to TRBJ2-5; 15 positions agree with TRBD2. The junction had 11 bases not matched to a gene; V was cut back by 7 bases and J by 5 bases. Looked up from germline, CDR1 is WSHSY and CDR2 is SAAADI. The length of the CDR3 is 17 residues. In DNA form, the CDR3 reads TGCGCCAGCATCGCTGGACTAGCGGGAGGGCCGGGTGAGACCCAGTACTTC. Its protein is CASIAGLAGGPGETQYF.

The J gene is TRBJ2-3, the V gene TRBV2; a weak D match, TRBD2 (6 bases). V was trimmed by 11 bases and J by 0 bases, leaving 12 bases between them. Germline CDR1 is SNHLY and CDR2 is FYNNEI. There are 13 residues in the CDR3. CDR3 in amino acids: CAPGGESTDTQYF. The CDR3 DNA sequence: TGTGCCCCCGGAGGGGAAAGCACAGATACGCAGTATTTT.

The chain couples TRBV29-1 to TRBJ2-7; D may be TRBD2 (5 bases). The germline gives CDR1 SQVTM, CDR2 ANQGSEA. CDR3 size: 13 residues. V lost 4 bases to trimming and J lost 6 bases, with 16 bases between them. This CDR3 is CSVVGNHLAEQYF. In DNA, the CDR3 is TGCAGCGTTGTCGGGAACCATCTCGCCGAGCAGTACTTC.

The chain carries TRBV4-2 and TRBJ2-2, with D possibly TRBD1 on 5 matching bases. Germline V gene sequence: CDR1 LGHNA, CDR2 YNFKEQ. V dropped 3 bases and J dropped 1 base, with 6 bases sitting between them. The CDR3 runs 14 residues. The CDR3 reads CASSHGQNTGELFF. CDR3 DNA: TGTGCCAGCAGCCATGGACAGAACACCGGGGAGCTGTTTTTT.

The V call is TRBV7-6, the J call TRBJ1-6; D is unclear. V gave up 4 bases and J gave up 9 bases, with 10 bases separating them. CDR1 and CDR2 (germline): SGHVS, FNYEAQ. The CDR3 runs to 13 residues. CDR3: CASSSLGSSPLHF. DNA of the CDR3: TGTGCCAGCAGCTCCCTAGGGAGTTCACCCCTCCACTTT. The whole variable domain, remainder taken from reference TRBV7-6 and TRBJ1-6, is GAGVSQSPRYKVTKRGQDVALRCDPISGHVSLYWYRQALGQGPEFLTYFNYEAQQDKSGLPNDRFSAERPEGSISTLTIQRTEQRDSAMYRCASSSLGSSPLHFGNGTRLTVT.

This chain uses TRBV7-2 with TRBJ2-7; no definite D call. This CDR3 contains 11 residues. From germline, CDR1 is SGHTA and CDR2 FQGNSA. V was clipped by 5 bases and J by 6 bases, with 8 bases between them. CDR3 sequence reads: CASSHYSEQYF. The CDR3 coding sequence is TGTGCCAGCAGCCACTATTCCGAGCAGTACTTC.

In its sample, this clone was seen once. The CDR3 loop reads CASSPRLAYEQYF. The CDR3 DNA is TGTGCCAGCAGCCCTCGACTAGCTTACGAGCAGTACTTC. The rearrangement uses TRBV5-5 and TRBJ2-7; TRBD2 matches 7 bases. This CDR3 is built from 13 residues. The germline CDR1 and CDR2 sequences are SGHKS and YYEKEE (reference sequence). Trimming removed 4 bases from V and 4 bases from J; junction bases left unmatched: 5.

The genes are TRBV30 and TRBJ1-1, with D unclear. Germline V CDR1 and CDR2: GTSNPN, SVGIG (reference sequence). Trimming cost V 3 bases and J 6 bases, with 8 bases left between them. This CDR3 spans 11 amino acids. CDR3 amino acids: CAWRPRPEAFF. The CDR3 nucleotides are TGTGCCTGGAGGCCGAGGCCTGAAGCTTTCTTT.

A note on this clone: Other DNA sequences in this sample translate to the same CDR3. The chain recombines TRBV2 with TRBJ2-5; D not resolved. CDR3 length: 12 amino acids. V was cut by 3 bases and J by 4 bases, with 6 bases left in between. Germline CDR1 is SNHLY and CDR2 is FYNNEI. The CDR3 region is CASSERRETQYF. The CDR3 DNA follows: TGTGCCAGCAGTGAGAGGCGAGAGACCCAGTACTTC.

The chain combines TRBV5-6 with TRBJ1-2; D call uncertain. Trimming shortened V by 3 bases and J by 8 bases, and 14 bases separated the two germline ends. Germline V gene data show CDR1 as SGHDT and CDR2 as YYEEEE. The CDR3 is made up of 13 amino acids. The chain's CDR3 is CASSSSPSRGYTF. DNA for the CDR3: TGTGCCAGCAGCTCATCCCCGAGCAGGGGCTACACCTTC.

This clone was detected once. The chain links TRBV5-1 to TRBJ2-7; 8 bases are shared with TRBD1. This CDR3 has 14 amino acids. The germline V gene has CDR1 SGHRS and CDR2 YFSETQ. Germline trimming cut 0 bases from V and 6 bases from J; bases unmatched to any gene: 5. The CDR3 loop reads CASSLALGQGEQYF. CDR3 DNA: TGCGCCAGCAGCTTGGCCCTAGGACAGGGCGAGCAGTACTTC.

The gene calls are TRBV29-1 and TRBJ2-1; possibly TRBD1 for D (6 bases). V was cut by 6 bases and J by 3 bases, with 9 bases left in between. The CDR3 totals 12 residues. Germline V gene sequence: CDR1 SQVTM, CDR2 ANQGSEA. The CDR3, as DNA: TGCAGCGTCGGGGACAACTACAATGAGCAGTTCTTC. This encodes CSVGDNYNEQFF.

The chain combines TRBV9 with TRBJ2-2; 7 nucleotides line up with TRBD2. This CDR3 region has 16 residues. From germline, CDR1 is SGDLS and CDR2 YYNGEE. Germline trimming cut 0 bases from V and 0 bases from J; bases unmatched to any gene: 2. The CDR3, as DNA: TGTGCCAGCAGCGTAGGGCTAGCGGCGAACACCGGGGAGCTGTTTTTT. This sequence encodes CASSVGLAANTGELFF.

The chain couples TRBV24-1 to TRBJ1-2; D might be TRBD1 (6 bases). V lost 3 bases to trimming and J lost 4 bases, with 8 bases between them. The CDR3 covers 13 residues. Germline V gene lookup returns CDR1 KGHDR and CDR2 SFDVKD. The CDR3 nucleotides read TGTGCCACCAGTGATGGACAGAGCTATGGCTACACCTTC. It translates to CATSDGQSYGYTF.